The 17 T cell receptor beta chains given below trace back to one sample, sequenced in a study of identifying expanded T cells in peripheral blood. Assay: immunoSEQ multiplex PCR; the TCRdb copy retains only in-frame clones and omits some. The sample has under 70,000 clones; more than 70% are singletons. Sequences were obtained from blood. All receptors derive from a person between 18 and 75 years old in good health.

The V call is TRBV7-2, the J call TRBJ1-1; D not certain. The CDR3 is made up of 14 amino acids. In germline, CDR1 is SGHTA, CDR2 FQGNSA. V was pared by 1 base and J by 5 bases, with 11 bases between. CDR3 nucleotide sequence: TGTGCCAGCAGCTTAGGAGGGATGGTTACTGAAGCTTTCTTT. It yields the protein CASSLGGMVTEAFF.

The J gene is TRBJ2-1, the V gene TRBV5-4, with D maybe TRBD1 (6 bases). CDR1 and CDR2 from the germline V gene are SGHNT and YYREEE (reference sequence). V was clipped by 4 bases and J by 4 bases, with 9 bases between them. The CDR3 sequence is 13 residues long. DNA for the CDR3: TGTGCCAGCAGCACAGGGACGTACAATGAGCAGTTCTTC. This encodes CASSTGTYNEQFF.

CDR3 amino acids: CASSRTSAMNTEAFF. The CDR3 DNA reads as TGTGCCAGCAGCCGTACGTCAGCGATGAACACTGAAGCTTTCTTT. V and J are TRBV21-1 and TRBJ1-1. TRBV21-1 is deemed a pseudogene. This CDR3 spans 15 amino acids.

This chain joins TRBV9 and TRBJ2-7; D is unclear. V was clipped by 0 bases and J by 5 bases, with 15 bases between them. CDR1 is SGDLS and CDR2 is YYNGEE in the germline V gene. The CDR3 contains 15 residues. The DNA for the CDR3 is TGTGCCAGCAGCGTAGATTTCCGGCGCGGACACGAGCAGTACTTC. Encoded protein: CASSVDFRRGHEQYF.

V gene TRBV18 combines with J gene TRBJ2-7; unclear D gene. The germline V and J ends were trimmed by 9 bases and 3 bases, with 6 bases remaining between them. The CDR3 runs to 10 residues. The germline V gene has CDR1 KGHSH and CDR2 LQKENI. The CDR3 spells CASSGYEQYF. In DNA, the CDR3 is TGTGCCAGTTCAGGCTACGAGCAGTACTTC.

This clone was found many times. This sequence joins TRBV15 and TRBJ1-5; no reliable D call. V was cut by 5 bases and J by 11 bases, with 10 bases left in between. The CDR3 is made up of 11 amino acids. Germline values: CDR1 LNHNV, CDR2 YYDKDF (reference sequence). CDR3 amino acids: CATSGEEAQHF. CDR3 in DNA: TGTGCCACCAGCGGCGAAGAGGCCCAGCATTTT.

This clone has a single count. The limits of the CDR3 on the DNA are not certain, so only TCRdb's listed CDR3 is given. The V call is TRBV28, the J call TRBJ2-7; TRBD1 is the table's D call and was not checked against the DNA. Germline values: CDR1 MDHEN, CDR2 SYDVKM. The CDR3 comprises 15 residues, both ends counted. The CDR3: CASSSSDRSSYEQYF.

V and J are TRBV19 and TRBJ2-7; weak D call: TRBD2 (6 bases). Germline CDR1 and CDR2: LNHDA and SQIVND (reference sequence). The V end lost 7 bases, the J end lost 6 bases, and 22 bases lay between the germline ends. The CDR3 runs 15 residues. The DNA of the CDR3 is TGTGCCAGTACCCACCGCTCGGGGTCCGGGGGCGAGCAGTACTTC. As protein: CASTHRSGSGGEQYF.

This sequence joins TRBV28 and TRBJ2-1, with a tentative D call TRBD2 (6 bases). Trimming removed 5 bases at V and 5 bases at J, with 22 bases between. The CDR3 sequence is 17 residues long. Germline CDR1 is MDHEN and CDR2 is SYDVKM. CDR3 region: CASSPQRGGLPDNEQFF. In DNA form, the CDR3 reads TGTGCCAGCAGTCCCCAGCGTGGAGGACTACCCGACAATGAGCAGTTCTTC. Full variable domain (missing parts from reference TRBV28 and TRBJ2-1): DVKVTQSSRYLVKRTGEKVFLECVQDMDHENMFWYRQDPGLGLRLIYFSYDVKMKEKGDIPEGYSVSREKKERFSLILESASTNQTSMYLCASSPQRGGLPDNEQFFGPGTRLTVL.

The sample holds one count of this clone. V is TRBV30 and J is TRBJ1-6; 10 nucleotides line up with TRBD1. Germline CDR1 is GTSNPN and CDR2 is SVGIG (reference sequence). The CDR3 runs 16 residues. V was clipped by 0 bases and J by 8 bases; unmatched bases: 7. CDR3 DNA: TGTGCCTGGAGTGTACCGCCGGGACAGGGGTATTCACCCCTCCACTTT. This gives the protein CAWSVPPGQGYSPLHF.

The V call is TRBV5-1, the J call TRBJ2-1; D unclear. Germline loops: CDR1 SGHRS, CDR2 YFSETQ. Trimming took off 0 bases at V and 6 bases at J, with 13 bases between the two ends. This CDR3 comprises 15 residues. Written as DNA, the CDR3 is TGCGCCAGCAGCTTGGCGGCTTCAGGTACCAATGAGCAGTTCTTC. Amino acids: CASSLAASGTNEQFF.

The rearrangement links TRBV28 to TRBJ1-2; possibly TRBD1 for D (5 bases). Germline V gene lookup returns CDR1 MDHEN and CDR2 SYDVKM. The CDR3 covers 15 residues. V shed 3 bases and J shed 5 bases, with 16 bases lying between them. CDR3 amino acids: CASSFSGAHPYGYTF. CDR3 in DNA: TGTGCCAGCAGTTTCTCCGGGGCCCACCCTTATGGCTACACCTTC.

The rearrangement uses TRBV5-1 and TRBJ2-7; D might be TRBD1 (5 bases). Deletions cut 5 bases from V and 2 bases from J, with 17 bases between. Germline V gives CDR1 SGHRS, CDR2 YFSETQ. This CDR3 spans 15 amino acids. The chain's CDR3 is CASRNQGKGTYEQYF. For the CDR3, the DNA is TGCGCCAGCAGAAATCAGGGCAAGGGAACCTACGAGCAGTACTTC. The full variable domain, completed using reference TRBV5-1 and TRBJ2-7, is KAGVTQTPRYLIKTRGQQVTLSCSPISGHRSVSWYQQTPGQGLQFLFEYFSETQRNKGNFPGRFSGRQFSNSRSEMNVSTLELGDSALYLCASRNQGKGTYEQYFGPGTRLTVT.

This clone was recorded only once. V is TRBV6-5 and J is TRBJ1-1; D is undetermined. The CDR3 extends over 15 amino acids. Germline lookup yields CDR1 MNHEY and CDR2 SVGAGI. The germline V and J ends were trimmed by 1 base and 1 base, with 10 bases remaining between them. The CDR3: CASSYLGDQNTEAFF. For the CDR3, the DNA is TGTGCCAGCAGTTACTTGGGTGACCAGAACACTGAAGCTTTCTTT.

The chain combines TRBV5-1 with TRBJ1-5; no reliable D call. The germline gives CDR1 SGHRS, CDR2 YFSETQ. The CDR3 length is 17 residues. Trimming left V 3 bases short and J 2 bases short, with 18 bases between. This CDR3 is CASSSQPGYSGNQPQHF. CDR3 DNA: TGCGCCAGCAGCTCTCAACCGGGCTACAGCGGCAATCAGCCCCAGCATTTT.

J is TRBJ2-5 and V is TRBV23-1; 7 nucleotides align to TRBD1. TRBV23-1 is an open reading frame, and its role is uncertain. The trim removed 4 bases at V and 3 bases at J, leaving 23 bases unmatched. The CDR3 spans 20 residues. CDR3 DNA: TGCGCCAGCAGTCGAACACCGGACATAAAATACTCGGACAGGAAAGAGACCCAGTACTTC. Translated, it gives CASSRTPDIKYSDRKETQYF.

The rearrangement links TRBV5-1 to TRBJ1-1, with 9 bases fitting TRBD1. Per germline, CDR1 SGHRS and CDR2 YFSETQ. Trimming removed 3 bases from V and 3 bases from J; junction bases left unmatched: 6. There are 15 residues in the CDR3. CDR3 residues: CASSWGQGKDTEAFF. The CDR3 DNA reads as TGCGCCAGCAGCTGGGGACAGGGAAAGGACACTGAAGCTTTCTTT.